This T cell receptor beta chain was captured by sequencing in a study of OX40 agonist ivuxolimab in advanced cancers. This CDR3 is 14 amino acids long. With 2 bases clipped from V and 5 bases from J, the junction kept 2 bases outside the gene matches. Germline CDR1 reads SSHAT; CDR2 reads FNYEAQ (reference sequence). Here immunoSEQ multiplex PCR was the method, and the copy in TCRdb shows in-frame clones only, minus some. The data contain roughly 34,000 clones, around 74% of them singletons. A single count supports this clone. The sample consisted of CD4+ or CD8+ T cells sorted from blood, taken in a trial of the OX40 agonist ivuxolimab. The TCR was taken from an adult with an advanced solid tumor such as melanoma, head and neck, liver or kidney cancer. This chain links TRBV7-7 with TRBJ2-5; 10 nucleotides align to TRBD1. For the CDR3, the DNA is TGTGCCAGCAGCTTACTGGACAGGGGGGAGACCCAGTACTTC. It codes for CASSLLDRGETQYF.